The sequence of this TCR beta chain was determined in a study of early T cells in non-severe SARS-CoV-2 infection. Findings and caveats of the study: Matching against VDJdb likely underestimated virus-specific expansions, favoring anti-spike CD8.

Using its own MiXCR run on the 5' RACE reads, TCRdb lists one record per CDR3 protein. This sample yields roughly 86,000 distinct CDR3 sequences, of which around 5.6% are seen a single time; roughly 7.8% belongs to the top ten. On this clonotype itself: Its matching antigen is unknown.

The TCR sequence derives from an adult who was a healthcare worker with PCR-confirmed SARS-CoV-2 infection or an uninfected control (not recorded which). Sequenced input: whole blood.

The CDR3 protein is CSARDPRVLADTQYF. CDR3 bases: TGCAGTGCTAGAGATCCCAGGGTTTTGGCAGATACGCAGTATTTT. V usage is TRBV20-1 and J usage is TRBJ2-3; possible D gene TRBD1, 5 bases. V was pared by 0 bases and J by 4 bases, with 14 bases between. Looked up from germline, CDR1 is DFQATT and CDR2 is SNEGSKA (reference sequence). The CDR3 length is 15 residues.